The 30 T cell receptor beta chains below all came from one sample that was sequenced in a study of T cell repertoires in cytomegalovirus infection. TCRdb processed the reads anew with MiXCR; each CDR3 protein has one entry. The sample lists hundreds of thousands of distinct CDR3 sequences, roughly 17% occurring once. The sequencing sample was made of PBMCs. The receptors were gathered from a human donor in good health (CMV status not recorded). Some clones in this sample may be carry-over from other donors' samples.

This clonotype was seen only a few times. J is TRBJ1-4 and V is TRBV20-1; tentatively, D is TRBD1 (6 bases). CDR1 and CDR2 from the germline V gene are DFQATT and SNEGSKA (reference sequence). V lost 5 bases, J lost 5 bases, and 12 bases lay in between. This CDR3 is 13 amino acids long. The chain's CDR3 is CSASDRRNEKLFF. In DNA form, the CDR3 reads TGCAGTGCTTCAGACAGGCGAAATGAAAAACTGTTTTTT.

This clonotype came up a few times. This chain links TRBV3-1 with TRBJ2-7; D gene ambiguous. Per germline, CDR1 LGHDT and CDR2 YNNKEL (reference sequence). CDR3 length: 13 residues. Trimming stripped 1 base from V and 6 bases from J, with 10 bases between. CDR3 bases: TGTGCCAGCAGCCAAGCCGAATGGGGCGAGCAGTACTTC. Its protein is CASSQAEWGEQYF.

The chain links TRBV10-3 to TRBJ2-2, with 9 bases aligning to TRBD2. Germline V gene data show CDR1 as ENHRY and CDR2 as SYGVKD. The CDR3 covers 15 residues. The trim removed 10 bases at V and 1 base at J, leaving 7 bases unmatched. The CDR3: CATEAGGLNTGELFF. CDR3 in DNA: TGTGCCACTGAGGCGGGGGGGCTGAACACCGGGGAGCTGTTTTTT.

The chain joins TRBV2 to TRBJ2-7; 10 nucleotides line up with TRBD1. The CDR3 extends over 15 amino acids. Germline loops: CDR1 SNHLY, CDR2 FYNNEI. The V and J ends lost 5 bases and 2 bases, in that order; junction bases with no gene match: 6. The CDR3 protein is CASSPRGTGAYEQYF. The DNA of the CDR3 is TGTGCCAGCAGTCCTAGGGGGACAGGGGCCTACGAGCAGTACTTC.

This clonotype was found a few times. The rearrangement links TRBV7-9 to TRBJ2-5; D perhaps matches TRBD1 (6 bases). Trimming removed 1 base at V and 5 bases at J, with 11 bases between. CDR1 and CDR2 (germline): SEHNR, FQNEAQ (reference sequence). The CDR3 totals 14 residues. CDR3 nucleotides: TGTGCCAGCAGCTTAGTAGGGGGAGAGGAGACCCAGTACTTC. Protein: CASSLVGGEETQYF. Drawing the rest from reference TRBV7-9 and TRBJ2-5, the complete variable domain is DTGVSQNPRHKITKRGQNVTFRCDPISEHNRLYWYRQTLGQGPEFLTYFQNEAQLEKSRLLSDRFSAERPKGSFSTLEIQRTEQGDSAMYLCASSLVGGEETQYFGPGTRLLVL.

This sequence joins TRBV7-9 and TRBJ1-2, with D unclear. V gave up 1 base and J gave up 10 bases, with 10 bases separating them. Germline V gene sequence: CDR1 SEHNR, CDR2 FQNEAQ (reference sequence). CDR3 length: 12 amino acids. CDR3 protein: CASSLEARDYTF. The CDR3 region has the DNA TGTGCCAGCAGCTTAGAAGCGAGGGACTACACCTTC.

This clonotype has at least ten counts. The J gene is TRBJ1-1, the V gene TRBV7-8; TRBD1 is a possible D gene (5 bases). V was shortened by 1 base and J by 8 bases, with 14 bases between the two germline ends. The CDR3 spans 14 residues. Germline V gene sequence: CDR1 SGHVS, CDR2 FQNEAQ. The CDR3 DNA is TGTGCCAGCAGCTTAGACGGGACCGCGACCGAAGCTTTCTTT. The encoded protein is CASSLDGTATEAFF.

The chain couples TRBV20-1 to TRBJ1-2; tentative D call: TRBD1 (6 bases). CDR1 and CDR2 from the germline V gene are DFQATT and SNEGSKA (reference sequence). V lost 0 bases and J 5 bases, leaving 7 bases between the germline ends. The CDR3 length is 12 residues. The CDR3 reads CSAREGAYGYTF. CDR3 DNA: TGCAGTGCTAGAGAGGGGGCATATGGCTACACCTTC.

This clonotype was seen only a few times. The chain employs TRBV20-1 and TRBJ1-2; a possible D gene is TRBD1 (6 bases). The CDR3 covers 12 residues. V lost 5 bases to trimming and J lost 8 bases, with 15 bases between them. CDR1 is DFQATT, CDR2 SNEGSKA, per germline (reference sequence). The CDR3 region is CSAEGGREGYTF. CDR3 coding DNA: TGCAGTGCTGAAGGGGGGCGTGAGGGCTACACCTTC.

This chain joins TRBV5-6 and TRBJ1-2; no clear D gene. V lost 7 bases, J lost 3 bases, and 10 bases lay in between. The germline V gene encodes CDR1 SGHDT and CDR2 YYEEEE. The CDR3 covers 12 residues. Here the CDR3 DNA reads TGTGCCAGCTCTTCGACGGACTATGGCTACACCTTC. It specifies CASSSTDYGYTF. The whole variable domain, remainder taken from reference TRBV5-6 and TRBJ1-2, is DAGVTQSPTHLIKTRGQQVTLRCSPKSGHDTVSWYQQALGQGPQFIFQYYEEEERQRGNFPDRFSGHQFPNYSSELNVNALLLGDSALYLCASSSTDYGYTFGSGTRLTVV.

In this sample, this clonotype turned up many times. V is TRBV7-2 and J is TRBJ2-2, with D uncertain. CDR1 is SGHTA, CDR2 FQGNSA, per germline. V lost 4 bases, J lost 6 bases, and 12 bases lay in between. The CDR3 sequence is 14 residues long. The CDR3 region is CASSSGAAAGELFF. CDR3 bases: TGTGCCAGCAGCTCCGGCGCGGCTGCCGGGGAGCTGTTTTTT.

The chain joins TRBV19 to TRBJ1-1, with D unresolved. The CDR3 spans 16 residues. From germline, CDR1 is LNHDA and CDR2 SQIVND (reference sequence). V shed 3 bases and J shed 0 bases, with 14 bases lying between them. In nucleotides, the CDR3 is TGTGCCAGTAGTATGCGGTTTCGCAGTATGAACACTGAAGCTTTCTTT. As protein: CASSMRFRSMNTEAFF.

This clonotype was observed many times. V usage is TRBV7-3 and J usage is TRBJ1-6; 7 nucleotides agree with TRBD1. The germline CDR1 and CDR2 sequences are SGHTA and FQGTGA. The CDR3 has 15 residues. Unmatched junction bases numbered 8, after V lost 5 bases and J lost 7 bases. For the CDR3, the DNA is TGTGCCAGCAGCAGCACCGGGACAGTGAATTCACCCCTCCACTTT. Protein sequence: CASSSTGTVNSPLHF.

This chain joins TRBV19 and TRBJ1-5; 12 positions match TRBD1. Germline loops: CDR1 LNHDA, CDR2 SQIVND (reference sequence). The V and J ends lost 9 bases and 5 bases, in that order; junction bases with no gene match: 11. The CDR3 has 16 amino acids. The CDR3 DNA reads TGTGCCAGCATGATAACCGGGACAGGGGGCTATCAGCCCCAGCATTTT. Translated, it gives CASMITGTGGYQPQHF.

As DNA, the CDR3 is TGTGCCAGCAGCCCAGGGGAGTGGACTGAAGCTTTCTTT. This codes for CASSPGEWTEAFF. The chain employs TRBV7-9 and TRBJ1-1, with D perhaps matching TRBD1 (6 bases). Germline values: CDR1 SEHNR, CDR2 FQNEAQ (reference sequence). This CDR3 is built from 13 residues. V lost 5 bases to trimming and J lost 5 bases, with 12 bases between them.

This clonotype was recorded many times. This chain joins TRBV11-2 and TRBJ2-7; tentatively, D is TRBD1 or TRBD2 (6 bases each). V was pared by 3 bases and J by 5 bases, with 17 bases between. Germline CDR1 SGHAT, CDR2 FQNNGV. The CDR3 runs 15 residues. DNA of the CDR3: TGTGCCAGCAGCTTCACAGGGACTGGCGGCAACGAGCAGTACTTC. Its protein is CASSFTGTGGNEQYF.

This clonotype was seen ten or more times. The CDR3 spells CASSLTEAYEQYF. CDR3 nucleotides: TGTGCCAGCAGCTTGACCGAGGCCTACGAGCAGTACTTC. The V gene is TRBV7-2, the J gene TRBJ2-7; D unclear. Trimming left V 3 bases short and J 2 bases short, with 8 bases between. Per the germline V gene, CDR1 is SGHTA and CDR2 is FQGNSA. The CDR3 length is 13 residues.

The sample holds many counts of this clonotype. V is TRBV6-1 and J is TRBJ1-4; 7 bases map to TRBD1. There are 14 residues in the CDR3. Germline V CDR1 and CDR2: MNHNS, SASEGT. The V and J ends lost 6 bases and 2 bases, in that order; junction bases with no gene match: 3. In DNA form, the CDR3 reads TGTGCCAGCAGGCGGGACAGCACTAATGAAAAACTGTTTTTT. Residues: CASRRDSTNEKLFF.

A few counts support this clonotype. This chain joins TRBV19 and TRBJ2-1; D is perhaps TRBD1 or TRBD2 (5 bases each). Germline V gene sequence: CDR1 LNHDA, CDR2 SQIVND (reference sequence). The CDR3 length is 15 residues. V was pared by 8 bases and J by 7 bases, with 21 bases between. CDR3 nucleotide sequence: TGTGCCAGTGGGATCTACGGGGCCCATGGAAATGAGCAGTTCTTC. The encoded protein is CASGIYGAHGNEQFF. The whole variable domain, remainder taken from reference TRBV19 and TRBJ2-1, is DGGITQSPKYLFRKEGQNVTLSCEQNLNHDAMYWYRQDPGQGLRLIYYSQIVNDFQKGDIAEGYSVSREKKESFPLTVTSAQKNPTAFYLCASGIYGAHGNEQFFGPGTRLTVL.

This clonotype was detected many times. The chain carries TRBV24-1 and TRBJ1-2; D is possibly TRBD1 (5 bases). Germline V gene sequence: CDR1 KGHDR, CDR2 SFDVKD. Trimming took off 5 bases at V and 4 bases at J, with 7 bases between the two ends. This CDR3 is built from 12 residues. In DNA, the CDR3 is TGTGCCACCAGTGGAGACAGCTATGGCTACACCTTC. It codes for CATSGDSYGYTF.

This clonotype showed up many times. The V call is TRBV6-1, the J call TRBJ2-7; TRBD1 aligns across 7 bases. The CDR3 contains 13 residues. V trimming: 2 bases; J trimming: 6 bases; junction bases outside the gene matches: 4. Germline loops: CDR1 MNHNS, CDR2 SASEGT. CDR3 loop: CASSETGVREQYF. The CDR3 coding sequence is TGTGCCAGCAGTGAAACAGGGGTGCGCGAGCAGTACTTC.

The V call is TRBV12-3 or TRBV12-4, the J call TRBJ2-3; D is ambiguous. The CDR3 runs 12 residues. V was trimmed by 2 bases and J by 10 bases, leaving 10 bases between them. The CDR3 region is CASSLSLGSQYF. The CDR3 DNA reads as TGTGCCAGCAGTTTAAGTCTGGGTTCGCAGTATTTT.

DNA of the CDR3: TGTGCCAGCAGCTTAGAGCTCGCTGGACTCTATGGCTACACCTTC. The encoded protein is CASSLELAGLYGYTF. This sequence joins TRBV11-2 and TRBJ1-2; no definite D call. Between the trimmed V and J ends, which lost 0 bases and 4 bases, there was a span of 12 bases. The CDR3 runs to 15 residues. Per germline, CDR1 SGHAT and CDR2 FQNNGV.

This clonotype was observed a few times. J is TRBJ2-7 and V is TRBV7-9; D uncertain. Germline V gene lookup returns CDR1 SEHNR and CDR2 FQNEAQ (reference sequence). The CDR3 has 12 amino acids. Deletions cut 5 bases from V and 10 bases from J, with 15 bases between. The CDR3 DNA reads as TGTGCCAGCAGCAAAGGAGTTCTGGAACAGTACTTC. Amino acid sequence: CASSKGVLEQYF.

This clonotype was seen a few times. V is TRBV18 and J is TRBJ2-1; TRBD2 is a possible D gene (7 bases). V was pared by 2 bases and J by 9 bases, with 20 bases between. This CDR3 has 16 residues. Per the germline V gene, CDR1 is KGHSH and CDR2 is LQKENI. CDR3 in amino acids: CASSPGRGHSGGEQFF. As DNA, the CDR3 is TGTGCCAGCTCACCAGGGCGGGGACATTCGGGGGGTGAGCAGTTCTTC.

This clonotype was detected only a few times. This rearrangement joins TRBV24-1 to TRBJ2-5, with D perhaps assigned TRBD1 or TRBD2 (5 bases each). V was clipped by 5 bases and J by 2 bases, with 20 bases between them. This CDR3 spans 17 amino acids. The germline V gene has CDR1 KGHDR and CDR2 SFDVKD. This chain's CDR3 is CATSGNRGRGQQETQYF. The CDR3 DNA reads as TGTGCCACCAGTGGCAACCGGGGTAGGGGCCAGCAAGAGACCCAGTACTTC.

Comments on this clonotype: This may be a read error: a much more frequent sequence differs by one nucleotide. Written as DNA, the CDR3 is TGTGCCAGCAGTCACAGGGGAGAAGAGACCCAGTTCTTC. It encodes CASSHRGEETQFF. The J gene is TRBJ2-5, the V gene TRBV12-3 or TRBV12-4, with TRBD1 identical over 7 bases. Judging by the DNA end, TRBJ2-1 fits better; the J call may be wrong. The CDR3 length is 13 residues.

This clonotype has at least ten counts. The genes are TRBV7-2 and TRBJ1-2; 7 bases agree with TRBD1. CDR1 and CDR2 (germline): SGHTA, FQGNSA. CDR3 size: 14 residues. V lost 5 bases to trimming and J lost 8 bases; unmatched junction nucleotides: 11. CDR3 bases: TGTGCCAGCAGCCGCAGGGGGGTCGGGGACGGCTACACCTTC. This gives the protein CASSRRGVGDGYTF.

V is TRBV19 and J is TRBJ2-2; the D gene is possibly TRBD1 (6 bases). The V gene lost 6 bases and the J gene lost 0 bases, with 11 bases spanning the gap. The germline V gene has CDR1 LNHDA and CDR2 SQIVND (reference sequence). The CDR3 loop spans 15 amino acids. CDR3 sequence: CASRTGSTNTGELFF. CDR3 nucleotide sequence: TGTGCCAGTAGAACAGGGTCTACGAACACCGGGGAGCTGTTTTTT.

Many counts were recorded for this clonotype. This chain links TRBV12-3 or TRBV12-4 with TRBJ2-3; a possible D gene is TRBD2 (5 bases). V was shortened by 1 base and J by 7 bases, with 12 bases between the two germline ends. CDR3 length equals 14 residues. The CDR3 region has the DNA TGTGCCAGCAGTTTAGGCGGGCTCGGGAATACGCAGTATTTT. Its protein product is CASSLGGLGNTQYF.